This T cell receptor beta chain was retrieved from a study of T-cell reconstitution after alpha-beta-depleted transplantation in children. This sample's TCRbeta library carried unique molecular identifier barcodes. MiXCR, applied by TCRdb to the PCR reads, yields one record per CDR3 protein. Of around 450,000 distinct CDR3 sequences in the sample, about 10% were seen once. This clonotype showed up many times. The ends lost 4 bases at V and 9 bases at J; junction bases unmatched: 7. This CDR3 comprises 13 residues. The sequence was obtained from a child younger than 10 with inherited bone marrow failure, due to receive a stem cell transplant. Sequenced material: PBMCs, taken before TCRalphabeta/CD19-depleted stem cell transplant. The V call is TRBV12-3 or TRBV12-4, the J call TRBJ1-2, with 8 bases aligning to TRBD1. The CDR3: CASSSGQGVRYTF. CDR3 nucleotides: TGTGCCAGCAGTTCAGGACAGGGAGTCCGCTACACCTTC.